This entry lists 19 T cell receptor beta chains sequenced from one sample in a study of blood T cell repertoires in COVID-19 (dated by TCRdb to between 2020 and 2021). Receptor libraries were prepared by the immunoSEQ multiplex PCR assay. In its TCRdb copy, this immuneACCESS table keeps in-frame sequences only and misses some clones. Where compared with another copy, unresolved V genes explain less than half of these, and the others have no known cause. Counted in this sample were fewer than 150,000 clones; around nine tenths of them appeared once. The ten largest clonotypes hold under 6% of the sample. Specimen: peripheral blood. These receptors originate from a human donor in a cohort sampled during active COVID-19.

The sample holds one count of this clone. The genes are TRBV2 and TRBJ1-6; maybe TRBD1 (6 bases). CDR3 length: 20 residues. Trimming removed 7 bases from V and 0 bases from J, with 25 bases in between. CDR1 is SNHLY and CDR2 is FYNNEI in the germline V gene. CDR3: CASTEPPGARSLSYNSPLHF. Here the CDR3 DNA reads TGTGCCAGCACGGAACCACCAGGGGCCCGAAGCCTCTCCTATAATTCACCCCTCCACTTT.

The rearrangement joins TRBV4-1 to TRBJ1-1, with no clear D. Per the germline V gene, CDR1 is MGHRA and CDR2 is YSYEKL. CDR3 length: 14 amino acids. V lost 0 bases, J lost 1 base, and 6 bases lay in between. CDR3 DNA sequence: TGCGCCAGCAGCCAAGATATCGGGAACACTGAAGCTTTCTTT. This sequence encodes CASSQDIGNTEAFF.

The J gene is TRBJ1-1, the V gene TRBV13; perhaps TRBD1 as D (6 bases). The CDR3 has 16 residues. Germline-derived CDR1 and CDR2 are PRHDT and FYEKMQ (reference sequence). Between the trimmed V and J ends, which lost 5 bases and 1 base, there was a span of 17 bases. CDR3 nucleotide sequence: TGTGCCAGCAGCCTATCCTTATGGACAGAGAACACTGAAGCTTTCTTT. This codes for CASSLSLWTENTEAFF.

This chain uses TRBV19 with TRBJ1-1; possible D gene TRBD1, 6 bases. The CDR3 extends over 13 amino acids. V was clipped by 5 bases and J by 2 bases, with 9 bases between them. Germline lookup yields CDR1 LNHDA and CDR2 SQIVND (reference sequence). DNA for the CDR3: TGTGCCAGTAGTTACAGGGACAACACTGAAGCTTTCTTT. It specifies CASSYRDNTEAFF. The variable domain in full, completed from reference TRBV19 and TRBJ1-1, reads DGGITQSPKYLFRKEGQNVTLSCEQNLNHDAMYWYRQDPGQGLRLIYYSQIVNDFQKGDIAEGYSVSREKKESFPLTVTSAQKNPTAFYLCASSYRDNTEAFFGQGTRLTVV.

This chain connects TRBV23-1 to TRBJ2-7, with 9 bases lining up with TRBD1. TRBV23-1 is classed as an ORF, of uncertain function. CDR3 length equals 15 residues. After removal of 2 bases from V and 2 bases from J, the junction contained 4 bases not matched to a gene. Here the CDR3 DNA reads TGCGCCAGCAGTCAAGGGACAGGGAACCCCTACGAGCAGTACTTC. This translates into CASSQGTGNPYEQYF.

V gene TRBV2 combines with J gene TRBJ2-2; 11 nucleotides agree with TRBD2. Germline V lookup: CDR1 SNHLY, CDR2 FYNNEI. After removal of 6 bases from V and 8 bases from J, the junction contained 11 bases not matched to a gene. The CDR3 contains 16 residues. The CDR3 bases are TGTGCCAGCAGACCCCTAGCGGGGGGTTCTAGGGGGGAGCTGTTTTTT. This codes for CASRPLAGGSRGELFF.

The rearrangement links TRBV7-2 to TRBJ2-7; 8 nucleotides align to TRBD2. The CDR3 is made up of 14 amino acids. Trimming at V came to 5 bases and at J to 0 bases, leaving 3 bases not matched to a gene. CDR1 is SGHTA and CDR2 is FQGNSA in the germline V gene. The CDR3 loop reads CASSITSGSYEQYF. CDR3 bases: TGTGCCAGCAGCATAACTAGCGGCTCCTACGAGCAGTACTTC.

The CDR3 here is CASSAIGQGITEAFF. CDR3 sequence (DNA): TGTGCCAGTAGCGCCATAGGACAGGGGATCACTGAAGCTTTCTTT. This chain joins TRBV19 and TRBJ1-1, with 9 bases matching TRBD1. CDR3 length equals 15 residues. V shed 6 bases and J 4 bases; nucleotides not matched to a gene: 9. Germline loops: CDR1 LNHDA, CDR2 SQIVND (reference sequence).

This chain links TRBV11-3 with TRBJ2-1, with 7 nucleotides matching TRBD1. Germline V lookup: CDR1 SGHNT, CDR2 YENEEA. The CDR3 has 14 amino acids. Trimming removed 1 base from V and 7 bases from J; junction bases left unmatched: 4. This chain's CDR3 is CASSLGEQGNEQFF. The CDR3 DNA reads as TGTGCCAGCAGCTTAGGGGAACAGGGGAATGAGCAGTTCTTC.

The gene calls are TRBV10-3 and TRBJ1-1, with TRBD1 identical over 11 bases. This CDR3 comprises 14 residues. J was trimmed by 7 bases and V by 6 bases; bases with no gene match: 7. Germline V gene data show CDR1 as ENHRY and CDR2 as SYGVKD. CDR3 residues: CAIRSGTGGLEAFF. In nucleotides, the CDR3 is TGTGCCATCAGGTCCGGGACAGGGGGACTTGAAGCTTTCTTT.

The chain has TRBV11-1 and TRBJ2-1; 9 bases are a match to TRBD1. V lost 1 base to trimming and J lost 3 bases; unmatched junction nucleotides: 4. CDR3 length: 16 residues. Germline V lookup: CDR1 SGHAT, CDR2 FQDESV (reference sequence). In nucleotides, the CDR3 is TGTGCCAGCAGCTTAGAACCGGGACAGGGCTACAATGAGCAGTTCTTC. This translates into CASSLEPGQGYNEQFF.

V is TRBV28 and J is TRBJ2-5, with 8 bases aligning to TRBD2. Germline V lookup: CDR1 MDHEN, CDR2 SYDVKM. J was trimmed by 2 bases and V by 5 bases; bases with no gene match: 10. The length of the CDR3 is 16 residues. CDR3 in amino acids: CASSLTQRGGQETQYF. The DNA for the CDR3 is TGTGCCAGCAGTCTAACACAACGGGGGGGACAAGAGACCCAGTACTTC.

This clone was seen just once. The chain links TRBV19 to TRBJ1-2; 9 positions match TRBD1. The CDR3 covers 16 residues. Germline V gene sequence: CDR1 LNHDA, CDR2 SQIVND (reference sequence). The J segment lost 3 bases and the V segment lost 5 bases, leaving 10 bases of the junction unmatched. The DNA of the CDR3 is TGTGCCAGTAGTCTTCACCCCGGGGACAGGGACTATGGCTACACCTTC. Protein sequence: CASSLHPGDRDYGYTF.

The chain employs TRBV27 and TRBJ2-1, with 7 bases aligning to TRBD2. The germline CDR1 and CDR2 sequences are MNHEY and SMNVEV (reference sequence). The V and J ends lost 6 bases and 0 bases, in that order; junction bases with no gene match: 5. This CDR3 contains 15 residues. In DNA, the CDR3 is TGTGCCAGCAGCCCCCTAGCGGCCTCCTACAATGAGCAGTTCTTC. It encodes CASSPLAASYNEQFF.

The rearrangement uses TRBV3-1 (or the pseudogene TRBV3-2) and TRBJ2-7; D might be TRBD1 (6 bases). V lost 1 base and J 5 bases, leaving 12 bases between the germline ends. The CDR3 loop spans 14 amino acids. Germline V gene sequence: CDR1 LGHDT, CDR2 YNNKEL (reference sequence). CDR3 protein: CASSQALSGDEQYF. CDR3 DNA: TGTGCCAGCAGCCAAGCCCTCTCAGGGGACGAGCAGTACTTC.

J is TRBJ2-3 and V is TRBV4-2, with 7 positions matching TRBD2. V was clipped by 1 base and J by 1 base; unmatched bases: 5. This CDR3 is built from 16 residues. Germline V lookup: CDR1 LGHNA, CDR2 YNFKEQ. The DNA for the CDR3 is TGTGCCAGCAGCCAAGGGAGGGCGGGGGGCACAGATACGCAGTATTTT. Protein product: CASSQGRAGGTDTQYF.

The table lists this clone with a count of one. The rearrangement joins TRBV5-8 to TRBJ2-3; TRBD1 matches at 9 bases. CDR1 SGHTS and CDR2 YDEGEE come from the germline V gene. The CDR3 totals 15 residues. With 3 bases clipped from V and 3 bases from J, the junction kept 5 bases outside the gene matches. CDR3 loop: CASSSGTGWTDTQYF. In DNA, the CDR3 is TGTGCCAGCAGCTCCGGGACAGGGTGGACAGATACGCAGTATTTT. Looking up the rest from reference TRBV5-8 and TRBJ2-3 gives the full variable domain: EAGVTQSPTHLIKTRGQQATLRCSPISGHTSVYWYQQALGLGLQFLLWYDEGEERNRGNFPPRFSGRQFPNYSSELNVNALELEDSALYLCASSSGTGWTDTQYFGPGTRLTVL.

This chain links TRBV12-3 or TRBV12-4 with TRBJ2-5, with a weak D call TRBD1 (6 bases). Trimming shortened V by 6 bases and J by 1 base, and 9 bases separated the two germline ends. The CDR3 runs to 13 residues. The CDR3 loop reads CASRTGVQETQYF. CDR3 nucleotides: TGTGCCAGCAGGACAGGAGTCCAAGAGACCCAGTACTTC.

V usage is TRBV4-2 and J usage is TRBJ2-7; tentative D call: TRBD2 (5 bases). Trimming took 1 base from V and 7 from J, leaving 14 bases between them. CDR3 size: 14 residues. CDR1 is LGHNA and CDR2 is YNFKEQ in the germline V gene. The CDR3, as DNA: TGTGCCAGCAGCCAAGGGACTTACTCAAGGGAGCAGTACTTC. Protein product: CASSQGTYSREQYF.